This entry lists 8 T cell receptor beta chains sequenced from one sample in a study of T cell repertoires in cytomegalovirus infection. TCRdb re-called the reads through MiXCR, storing one row per CDR3 protein. The sample lists about 140,000 distinct CDR3 sequences; approximately 5.9% were seen once. Sequencing used PBMCs. Receptors were obtained from a human donor in good health (CMV status not recorded). Some clones in this sample may be carry-over from other donors' samples.

This clonotype was found many times. The chain carries TRBV7-8 and TRBJ2-1; possible D gene TRBD2, 6 bases. CDR1 and CDR2 (germline): SGHVS, FQNEAQ. Trimming pared 5 bases from V and 0 bases from J, leaving 17 bases between. The CDR3 has 17 residues. CDR3 nucleotide sequence: TGTGCCAGCAGCCCGGGGACTGTAAAGAGCTCCTACAATGAGCAGTTCTTC. As protein: CASSPGTVKSSYNEQFF. Full variable domain (missing parts from reference TRBV7-8 and TRBJ2-1): GAGVSQSPRYKVAKRGQDVALRCDPISGHVSLFWYQQALGQGPEFLTYFQNEAQLDKSGLPSDRFFAERPEGSVSTLKIQRTQQEDSAVYLCASSPGTVKSSYNEQFFGPGTRLTVL.

V and J are TRBV6-2 or TRBV6-3 and TRBJ2-1; 14 bases are shared with TRBD2. Germline lookup yields CDR1 MNHEY and CDR2 SVGEGT. Trimming removed 5 bases from V and 0 bases from J; junction bases left unmatched: 9. CDR3 length equals 19 residues. CDR3 sequence: CASSGGTSGGRSSYNEQFF. CDR3 sequence (DNA): TGTGCCAGCAGTGGCGGGACTAGCGGGGGCCGAAGCTCCTACAATGAGCAGTTCTTC.

A few counts support this clonotype. The J gene is TRBJ2-1, the V gene TRBV6-2 or TRBV6-3; 7 bases agree with TRBD2. V trimming: 8 bases; J trimming: 2 bases; junction bases outside the gene matches: 9. The CDR3 totals 15 residues. Per the germline V gene, CDR1 is MNHEY and CDR2 is SVGEGT. The DNA for the CDR3 is TGTGCCAGCGGTTGGGGGGGGAGCGCCTACAATGAGCAGTTCTTC. As protein: CASGWGGSAYNEQFF.

The chain couples TRBV2 to TRBJ2-4; the D gene could be TRBD1 or TRBD2 (6 bases each). V lost 5 bases, J lost 8 bases, and 19 bases lay in between. This CDR3 contains 15 residues. Germline assignment: CDR1 SNHLY and CDR2 FYNNEI. CDR3 sequence: CASSSNPGAEYIQYF. The CDR3 coding sequence is TGTGCCAGCAGTTCGAACCCGGGGGCGGAATACATTCAGTACTTC.

This clonotype was recorded many times. This chain joins TRBV7-2 and TRBJ2-7, with D unclear. From germline, CDR1 is SGHTA and CDR2 FQGNSA. The CDR3 is made up of 12 amino acids. V lost 3 bases and J 3 bases, leaving 6 bases between the germline ends. CDR3 sequence: CASSLKGYEQYF. CDR3 nucleotides: TGTGCCAGCAGCTTGAAGGGCTACGAGCAGTACTTC. Complete variable domain (other parts from reference TRBV7-2 and TRBJ2-7): GAGVSQSPSNKVTEKGKDVELRCDPISGHTALYWYRQSLGQGLEFLIYFQGNSAPDKSGLPSDRFSAERTGGSVSTLTIQRTQQEDSAVYLCASSLKGYEQYFGPGTRLTVT.

The J gene is TRBJ1-1, the V gene TRBV29-1; 7 bases map to TRBD1. The CDR3 has 13 amino acids. Germline values: CDR1 SQVTM, CDR2 ANQGSEA. J gave up 4 bases and V 6 bases, and 8 bases lay outside the gene matches. The CDR3 protein is CSVAGGARTEAFF. CDR3 DNA sequence: TGCAGCGTCGCAGGGGGAGCACGCACTGAAGCTTTCTTT.

The V call is TRBV2, the J call TRBJ1-3, with 7 bases matching TRBD1. The CDR3 runs 13 residues. J was trimmed by 4 bases and V by 4 bases; bases with no gene match: 1. Per germline, CDR1 SNHLY and CDR2 FYNNEI. The CDR3 nucleotides are TGTGCCAGCAGTGTGGACAGGGGAAACACCATATATTTT. Translating gives CASSVDRGNTIYF.

This clonotype was seen at least ten times. This chain links TRBV7-6 with TRBJ1-1; the match to TRBD1 covers 9 bases. Germline CDR1 and CDR2: SGHVS and FNYEAQ. The CDR3 is 14 residues long. Unmatched junction bases numbered 7, after V lost 5 bases and J lost 6 bases. CDR3 nucleotides: TGTGCCAGCAGCAGACGACAGGGGGACGCTGAAGCTTTCTTT. The encoded protein is CASSRRQGDAEAFF.